This entry lists 8 T cell receptor beta chains sequenced from one sample in a study of cytomegalovirus exposure and HLA in healthy donors. PCR involved 60 Vbeta and 13 Jbeta primers. Sequenced by immunoSEQ multiplex PCR; TCRdb stores in-frame clones only, minus some. Of approximately 100,000 clones listed, roughly 70% are singletons. Sequencing was done on a sample of PBMCs. The receptors stem from a man aged 45-65 years in good health and CMV-seronegative.

This chain links TRBV18 with TRBJ1-1; a possible D gene is TRBD1 (5 bases). V shed 2 bases and J shed 1 base, with 11 bases lying between them. Germline CDR1 reads KGHSH; CDR2 reads LQKENI. The CDR3 has 15 amino acids. The CDR3, as DNA: TGTGCCAGCTCACCATTAGACCAGGGGAACACTGAAGCTTTCTTT. Its translation is CASSPLDQGNTEAFF.

This sequence joins TRBV23-1 and TRBJ1-5; 12 bases are a match to TRBD1. TRBV23-1 is recorded as an ORF, its role being uncertain. Losses at the gene ends were 0 bases for V and 2 bases for J; bases not matched to a gene: 5. This CDR3 region has 18 residues. The CDR3 loop is CASSQSRDRGLRNQPQHF. CDR3 sequence (DNA): TGCGCCAGCAGTCAATCGAGGGACAGGGGGCTTCGCAATCAGCCCCAGCATTTT.

There are a few counts of this clone. This CDR3 is CASSQDPTLTYEQYF. The CDR3 DNA follows: TGCGCCAGCAGCCAAGATCCCACATTAACCTACGAGCAGTACTTC. J is TRBJ2-7 and V is TRBV4-1; D gene uncertain. The CDR3 runs 15 residues. The V end lost 0 bases, the J end lost 2 bases, and 11 bases lay between the germline ends. CDR1 and CDR2 from the germline V gene are MGHRA and YSYEKL.

This clone was recorded once. This sequence joins TRBV28 and TRBJ1-2; D possibly corresponds to TRBD1 (5 bases). Per the germline V gene, CDR1 is MDHEN and CDR2 is SYDVKM. V lost 6 bases to trimming and J lost 7 bases, with 12 bases between them. CDR3 length: 12 residues. DNA for the CDR3: TGTGCCAGCAGGCGGGGCGCGAGTGGCTACACCTTC. It translates to CASRRGASGYTF.

This clone appeared once. The chain has TRBV29-1 and TRBJ2-3; D is perhaps TRBD2 (6 bases). V lost 3 bases and J lost 4, with 17 bases in between. CDR1 and CDR2 from the germline V gene are SQVTM and ANQGSEA. The CDR3 covers 15 residues. The CDR3 reads CSVEVPGLLSDTQYF. CDR3 nucleotide sequence: TGCAGCGTTGAGGTACCGGGACTCTTATCAGATACGCAGTATTTT.

This clone was found once. The V and J genes are TRBV25-1 and TRBJ2-1; TRBD1 agrees at 10 bases. CDR3 size: 15 residues. The germline V gene encodes CDR1 MGHDK and CDR2 SYGVNS. Germline trimming cut 4 bases from V and 2 bases from J; bases unmatched to any gene: 2. The CDR3 DNA follows: TGTGCCAGCAGTGCCGGGACAGGGGCCTACAATGAGCAGTTCTTC. Translated, it gives CASSAGTGAYNEQFF.

This clone was detected a few times. The V and J genes are TRBV9 and TRBJ2-3, with TRBD2 matching 10 bases. The V and J ends lost 0 bases and 4 bases, in that order; junction bases with no gene match: 11. The CDR3 covers 18 residues. The germline gives CDR1 SGDLS, CDR2 YYNGEE. The CDR3 is CASSVVRSGGARPDTQYF. DNA for the CDR3: TGTGCCAGCAGCGTAGTCAGGAGCGGGGGGGCAAGACCAGATACGCAGTATTTT.

This chain uses TRBV11-3 with TRBJ1-6; D ambiguous. Germline V lookup: CDR1 SGHNT, CDR2 YENEEA. The CDR3 is 11 amino acids. V dropped 5 bases and J dropped 9 bases, with 5 bases sitting between them. As DNA, the CDR3 is TGTGCCAGCAGCCCCCTTTCACCCCTCCACTTT. It translates to CASSPLSPLHF.